These 32 T cell receptor beta chains originate from one sample sequenced in a study of shared clonotypes between healthy human individuals. The data were produced by immunoSEQ multiplex PCR, yet TCRdb's version contains in-frame clones alone and is incomplete. In the table there are about 1.1 million clones, approximately 80% of which are singletons. The sequencing input was memory CD4+ T cells from PBMCs. The subset: CD45RA-negative fraction. These receptors came from a man aged 18 to 29 in good health. Some clones in this sample may be carry-over from other donors' samples.

The rearrangement joins TRBV27 to TRBJ2-7, with 12 nucleotides matching TRBD2. The CDR3 spans 15 residues. The ends lost 6 bases at V and 0 bases at J; junction bases unmatched: 3. Germline V CDR1 and CDR2: MNHEY, SMNVEV (reference sequence). The CDR3 coding sequence is TGTGCCAGCAGCGGACTAGCGGGGAACTCCTACGAGCAGTACTTC. Its translation is CASSGLAGNSYEQYF.

Turning to this clone: Other DNA sequences of this sample code for an identical CDR3. The genes are TRBV5-1 and TRBJ2-7; 9 nucleotides match TRBD2. V dropped 2 bases and J dropped 3; count of bases not matched to a gene: 3. Germline V lookup: CDR1 SGHRS, CDR2 YFSETQ. The CDR3 contains 14 residues. The CDR3 loop reads CASSLGAGGYEQYF. The DNA of the CDR3 is TGCGCCAGCAGCTTAGGAGCGGGAGGCTACGAGCAGTACTTC.

V gene TRBV5-1 combines with J gene TRBJ2-1; D perhaps matches TRBD1 (5 bases). Germline assignment: CDR1 SGHRS and CDR2 YFSETQ. Trimming left V 4 bases short and J 0 bases short, with 11 bases between. The CDR3 consists of 15 residues. The CDR3 here is CASSEIDSSYNEQFF. The CDR3 bases are TGCGCCAGCAGCGAAATAGACAGCTCCTACAATGAGCAGTTCTTC.

The rearrangement links TRBV9 to TRBJ2-2, with 9 bases lining up with TRBD2. Germline V CDR1 and CDR2: SGDLS, YYNGEE. Trimming took 0 bases from V and 8 from J; bases not matched to a gene: 11. The CDR3 has 17 amino acids. CDR3 nucleotides: TGTGCCAGCAGCGTAGGTGGACTAGCGCATCTAACGGGGGAGCTGTTTTTT. Residues: CASSVGGLAHLTGELFF. Based on the CDR3 plus reference TRBV9 and TRBJ2-2, the full variable domain is DSGVTQTPKHLITATGQRVTLRCSPRSGDLSVYWYQQSLDQGLQFLIQYYNGEERAKGNILERFSAQQFPDLHSELNLSSLELGDSALYFCASSVGGLAHLTGELFFGEGSRLTVL.

The J gene is TRBJ1-1, the V gene TRBV7-3; D gene ambiguous. The V gene lost 2 bases and the J gene lost 5 bases, with 12 bases spanning the gap. CDR1 is SGHTA and CDR2 is FQGTGA in the germline V gene. This CDR3 has 14 amino acids. CDR3 loop: CASSLDLVGTEAFF. CDR3 sequence (DNA): TGTGCCAGCAGCTTAGATCTGGTGGGGACTGAAGCTTTCTTT.

The J gene is TRBJ2-7, the V gene TRBV7-9, with 7 bases fitting TRBD1. J was trimmed by 3 bases and V by 4 bases; bases with no gene match: 9. The CDR3 totals 15 residues. From germline, CDR1 is SEHNR and CDR2 FQNEAQ (reference sequence). The CDR3 spells CASSSNRGSLYEQYF. CDR3 nucleotide sequence: TGTGCCAGCAGCTCGAACAGGGGATCTCTCTACGAGCAGTACTTC.

V and J are TRBV28 and TRBJ2-3; D is uncertain. CDR3 size: 11 residues. The V gene lost 5 bases and the J gene lost 6 bases, with 6 bases spanning the gap. Germline-derived CDR1 and CDR2 are MDHEN and SYDVKM. CDR3 nucleotide sequence: TGTGCCAGCAGTCAGTCCGATACGCAGTATTTT. It codes for CASSQSDTQYF.

The genes are TRBV6-5 and TRBJ1-2, with TRBD1 identical over 10 bases. V was pared by 8 bases and J by 1 base, with 4 bases of the junction left unmatched. The CDR3 covers 14 residues. The germline V gene encodes CDR1 MNHEY and CDR2 SVGAGI. The CDR3, as DNA: TGTGCCAGCCAGCGGACAGGGGGTAACTATGGCTACACCTTC. Encoded protein: CASQRTGGNYGYTF.

The chain links TRBV4-1 to TRBJ2-1, with 7 bases lining up with TRBD2. CDR3 length: 18 amino acids. Trimming took 0 bases from V and 9 from J; bases not matched to a gene: 17. CDR1 MGHRA and CDR2 YSYEKL come from the germline V gene. CDR3 sequence (DNA): TGCGCCAGCAGCCAAGACCCCCCCCTCGGGGGGAAAACGGCTGAGCAGTTCTTC. This codes for CASSQDPPLGGKTAEQFF.

This clone was counted only a few times. The chain carries TRBV6-6 and TRBJ2-7, with a weak D call TRBD1 (6 bases). The CDR3 contains 13 residues. V shed 10 bases and J shed 4 bases, with 17 bases lying between them. The germline V gene encodes CDR1 MNHNY and CDR2 SVGAGI (reference sequence). The CDR3 loop reads CAIAPQGSYEQYF. CDR3 coding DNA: TGTGCCATCGCCCCCCAGGGGAGTTACGAGCAGTACTTC.

The chain uses TRBV2 and TRBJ2-7; 7 bases line up with TRBD1. This CDR3 is 14 amino acids long. The J segment lost 6 bases and the V segment lost 8 bases, leaving 13 bases of the junction unmatched. Germline loops: CDR1 SNHLY, CDR2 FYNNEI. DNA for the CDR3: TGTGCCAGCCAGGGGGTAACTGGTTTAGGCGAGCAGTACTTC. Amino acid sequence: CASQGVTGLGEQYF.

The chain recombines TRBV18 with TRBJ1-4, with D unclear. Germline CDR1 KGHSH, CDR2 LQKENI. CDR3 length: 15 residues. Trimming took 3 bases from V and 0 from J, leaving 8 bases between them. The CDR3 DNA follows: TGTGCCAGCTCACCCCAGCGAGCAACTAATGAAAAACTGTTTTTT. It yields the protein CASSPQRATNEKLFF.

The chain joins TRBV4-2 to TRBJ2-4, with 9 bases fitting TRBD2. Losses at the gene ends were 2 bases for V and 1 base for J; bases not matched to a gene: 3. In germline, CDR1 is LGHNA, CDR2 YNFKEQ. The CDR3 extends over 16 amino acids. For the CDR3, the DNA is TGTGCCAGCAGCCAAATAGCGGGAGAGGCCAAAAACATTCAGTACTTC. Its protein is CASSQIAGEAKNIQYF.

The V call is TRBV6-4, the J call TRBJ1-1; 11 bases match TRBD1. CDR3 length equals 14 residues. J gave up 4 bases and V 6 bases, and 4 bases lay outside the gene matches. The germline V gene has CDR1 MRHNA and CDR2 SNTAGT. The CDR3 DNA is TGTGCCAGCAGAGGGGACAGGGGGAGCACTGAAGCTTTCTTT. Its translation is CASRGDRGSTEAFF.

The V gene is TRBV28, the J gene TRBJ2-7; the match to TRBD1 covers 9 bases. Germline CDR1 and CDR2: MDHEN and SYDVKM. With V trimmed by 5 bases and J by 6 bases, 11 bases remained unmatched. The CDR3 loop spans 15 amino acids. The CDR3 loop reads CASSAYPGQGSEQYF. CDR3 DNA: TGTGCCAGCAGTGCCTACCCGGGACAGGGTTCCGAGCAGTACTTC.

The rearrangement links TRBV11-2 to TRBJ2-1, with 12 bases aligning to TRBD2. CDR3 size: 16 residues. Trimming cost V 6 bases and J 7 bases; bases outside gene matches: 10. CDR1 is SGHAT and CDR2 is FQNNGV in the germline V gene. The CDR3 DNA is TGTGCCAGCAGTAGCCGGGGGACTAGCGGGCTGAATGAGCAGTTCTTC. Encoded protein: CASSSRGTSGLNEQFF.

The chain has TRBV11-2 and TRBJ1-2, with TRBD1 matching over 11 bases. CDR3 length: 15 residues. Germline-derived CDR1 and CDR2 are SGHAT and FQNNGV. V was clipped by 5 bases and J by 7 bases; unmatched bases: 9. The CDR3 bases are TGTGCCAGCAGCGCACCGGGACAGGGGGTGTTTGGCTACACCTTC. The encoded protein is CASSAPGQGVFGYTF.

This chain connects TRBV4-1 to TRBJ2-6, with 7 nucleotides matching TRBD2. CDR1 MGHRA and CDR2 YSYEKL come from the germline V gene. There are 17 residues in the CDR3. Germline trimming cut 4 bases from V and 0 bases from J; bases unmatched to any gene: 6. CDR3 DNA: TGCGCCAGCAGCCGGGCTAGCGGTAACTCTGGGGCCAACGTCCTGACTTTC. Translating gives CASSRASGNSGANVLTF.

There are a few counts of this clone. This rearrangement joins TRBV4-2 to TRBJ2-1; D is undetermined. There are 14 residues in the CDR3. Germline loops: CDR1 LGHNA, CDR2 YNFKEQ. V shed 0 bases and J shed 6 bases, with 9 bases lying between them. CDR3 sequence reads: CASSQDTTINEQFF. CDR3 bases: TGTGCCAGCAGCCAAGATACAACCATCAATGAGCAGTTCTTC.

Regarding this clone: This may be a read error, as it is one base from a much larger clone. The rearrangement uses TRBV7-2 and TRBJ2-5, with TRBD2 matching over 7 bases. Germline CDR1 is SGHTA and CDR2 is FQGNSA. The CDR3 length is 18 residues. V was pared by 5 bases and J by 5 bases, with 20 bases of the junction left unmatched. The CDR3 nucleotides are TGTGCCAGCAGCCCTAGAAAGGGACTATCGGGAGCGGGGGAGACCCAGTACTTC. It encodes CASSPRKGLSGAGETQYF.

The V gene is TRBV14, the J gene TRBJ1-3, with 7 nucleotides matching TRBD1. V gave up 1 base and J gave up 0 bases; unmatched junction bases: 12. This CDR3 spans 19 amino acids. Germline V lookup: CDR1 SGHDN, CDR2 FVKESK. CDR3 nucleotide sequence: TGTGCCAGCAGCCAAGGTTATAGGGGACAGCGACGCTCTGGAAACACCATATATTTT. As protein: CASSQGYRGQRRSGNTIYF.

This clone turned up a few times. The rearrangement links TRBV2 to TRBJ1-1, with D possibly TRBD1 on 6 matching bases. CDR1 is SNHLY, CDR2 FYNNEI, per germline. The CDR3 is 15 residues long. Trimming took 2 bases from V and 0 from J, leaving 10 bases between them. CDR3 loop: CASSETQGMNTEAFF. The CDR3 nucleotides read TGTGCCAGCAGTGAAACCCAGGGGATGAACACTGAAGCTTTCTTT.

The rearrangement joins TRBV5-1 to TRBJ2-7, with 9 bases that match TRBD1. V lost 7 bases to trimming and J lost 6 bases; unmatched junction nucleotides: 8. CDR1 and CDR2 from the germline V gene are SGHRS and YFSETQ. This CDR3 has 13 amino acids. Here the CDR3 reads CASRPGTGSEQYF. The DNA for the CDR3 is TGCGCCAGCCGTCCCGGGACAGGGAGCGAGCAGTACTTC.

This clone turned up a few times. This rearrangement joins TRBV15 to TRBJ2-5; possibly TRBD1 for D (5 bases). Between the trimmed V and J ends, which lost 0 bases and 4 bases, there was a span of 9 bases. Germline V gene data show CDR1 as LNHNV and CDR2 as YYDKDF (reference sequence). The CDR3 has 14 residues. CDR3 in DNA: TGTGCCACCAGCAGAGAAAGGGGAAGAGAGACCCAGTACTTC. Protein sequence: CATSRERGRETQYF.

The chain carries TRBV9 and TRBJ2-4; D is ambiguous. This CDR3 spans 14 amino acids. The germline gives CDR1 SGDLS, CDR2 YYNGEE. V was trimmed by 3 bases and J by 1 base, leaving 8 bases between them. CDR3 in amino acids: CASSDRRAKNIQYF. CDR3 sequence (DNA): TGTGCCAGCAGCGACCGTCGCGCCAAAAACATTCAGTACTTC. Drawing the rest from reference TRBV9 and TRBJ2-4, the complete variable domain is DSGVTQTPKHLITATGQRVTLRCSPRSGDLSVYWYQQSLDQGLQFLIQYYNGEERAKGNILERFSAQQFPDLHSELNLSSLELGDSALYFCASSDRRAKNIQYFGAGTRLSVL.

This clone was seen a single time. The V and J genes are TRBV25-1 and TRBJ2-3; D is unresolved. Looked up from germline, CDR1 is MGHDK and CDR2 is SYGVNS. This CDR3 region has 13 residues. Deletions cut 3 bases from V and 4 bases from J, with 8 bases between. The CDR3 DNA follows: TGTGCCAGCAGTGAGGGGAAGGCAGATACGCAGTATTTT. Its protein is CASSEGKADTQYF.

This clone was detected a few times. V usage is TRBV23-1 and J usage is TRBJ2-7; weak D call: TRBD1 (6 bases). TRBV23-1 is reported as an ORF; its role is uncertain. Trimming removed 4 bases from V and 2 bases from J, with 12 bases in between. The CDR3 runs to 14 residues. The chain's CDR3 is CASSPRTDTYEQYF. The CDR3 nucleotides read TGCGCCAGCAGTCCTCGGACAGATACCTACGAGCAGTACTTC.

The CDR3, as DNA: TGTGCCACCAGCAGAGATCAGTGGCAGCTAAACACCGGGGAGCTGTTTTTT. Amino acids: CATSRDQWQLNTGELFF. The chain is built from TRBV15 and TRBJ2-2; no reliable D call. Trimming stripped 0 bases from V and 2 bases from J, with 13 bases between. Germline V lookup: CDR1 LNHNV, CDR2 YYDKDF (reference sequence). The CDR3 runs 17 residues.

V and J are TRBV11-2 and TRBJ2-5; 11 positions agree with TRBD1. The CDR3 runs to 15 residues. The V gene end was trimmed by 1 base and the J gene end by 4 bases; junction bases not matched to a gene: 2. The germline V gene encodes CDR1 SGHAT and CDR2 FQNNGV. CDR3 bases: TGTGCCAGCAGCTTAGGGACAGGGGGCAGAGAGACCCAGTACTTC. Amino acids: CASSLGTGGRETQYF.

The chain is built from TRBV7-2 and TRBJ2-1; D is uncertain. CDR1 is SGHTA and CDR2 is FQGNSA in the germline V gene. The CDR3 extends over 12 amino acids. V lost 5 bases to trimming and J lost 2 bases, with 4 bases between them. CDR3 in DNA: TGTGCCAGCAGCCGGGCCTACAATGAGCAGTTCTTC. Protein product: CASSRAYNEQFF.

The chain recombines TRBV7-9 with TRBJ2-4; D unclear. The CDR3 length is 15 residues. The germline gives CDR1 SEHNR, CDR2 FQNEAQ (reference sequence). V lost 0 bases to trimming and J lost 0 bases, with 6 bases between them. The CDR3 is CASSLASVAKNIQYF. The CDR3 DNA reads as TGTGCCAGCAGCTTAGCATCAGTAGCCAAAAACATTCAGTACTTC.

This clone was seen only once. V is TRBV15 and J is TRBJ1-2; possible D gene TRBD1, 5 bases. The CDR3 totals 13 residues. Trimming removed 0 bases at V and 9 bases at J, with 11 bases between. Germline V lookup: CDR1 LNHNV, CDR2 YYDKDF (reference sequence). The CDR3 region has the DNA TGTGCCACCAGCAGAGATCCGGGGGATCGCTACACCTTC. Amino acid sequence: CATSRDPGDRYTF.